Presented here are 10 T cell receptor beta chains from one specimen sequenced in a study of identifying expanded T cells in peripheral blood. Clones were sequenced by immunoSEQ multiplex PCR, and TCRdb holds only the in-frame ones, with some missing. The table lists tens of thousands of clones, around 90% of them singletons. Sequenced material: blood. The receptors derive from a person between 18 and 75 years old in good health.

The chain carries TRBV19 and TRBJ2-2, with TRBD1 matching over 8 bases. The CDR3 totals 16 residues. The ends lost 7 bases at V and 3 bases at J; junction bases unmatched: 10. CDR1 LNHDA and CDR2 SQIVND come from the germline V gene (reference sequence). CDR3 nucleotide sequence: TGTGCCAGTACCGACAGGGGAGGAGGTGACACCGGGGAGCTGTTTTTT. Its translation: CASTDRGGGDTGELFF.

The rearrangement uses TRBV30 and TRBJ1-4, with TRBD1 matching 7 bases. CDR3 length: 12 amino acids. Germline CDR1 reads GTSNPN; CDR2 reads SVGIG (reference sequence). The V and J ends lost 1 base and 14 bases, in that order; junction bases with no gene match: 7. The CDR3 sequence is CAWSASGQSLFF. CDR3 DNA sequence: TGTGCCTGGAGTGCCTCGGGACAGAGTCTGTTTTTT. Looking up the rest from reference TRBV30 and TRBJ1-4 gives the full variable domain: SQTIHQWPATLVQPVGSPLSLECTVEGTSNPNLYWYRQAAGRGLQLLFYSVGIGQISSEVPQNLSASRPQDRQFILSSKKLLLSDSGFYLCAWSASGQSLFFGSGTQLSVL.

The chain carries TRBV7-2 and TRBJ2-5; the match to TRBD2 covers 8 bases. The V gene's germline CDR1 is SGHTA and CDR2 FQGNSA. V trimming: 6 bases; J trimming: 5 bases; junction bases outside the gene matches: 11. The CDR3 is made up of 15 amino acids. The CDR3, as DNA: TGTGCCAGCAGTTCCGCTAGCGGGCTTGGGGAGACCCAGTACTTC. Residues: CASSSASGLGETQYF.

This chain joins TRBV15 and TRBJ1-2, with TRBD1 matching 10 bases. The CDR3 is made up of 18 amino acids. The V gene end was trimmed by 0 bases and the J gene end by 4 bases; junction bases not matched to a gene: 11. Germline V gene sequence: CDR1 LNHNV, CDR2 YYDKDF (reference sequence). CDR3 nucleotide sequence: TGTGCCACCAGCAGAGAGAGAGACGGACAGGGGGGTCTCTATGGCTACACCTTC. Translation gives CATSRERDGQGGLYGYTF.

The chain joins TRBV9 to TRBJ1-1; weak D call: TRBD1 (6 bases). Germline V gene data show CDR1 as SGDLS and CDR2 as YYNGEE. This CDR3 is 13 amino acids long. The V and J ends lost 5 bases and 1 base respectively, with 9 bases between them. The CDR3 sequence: CASRRGENTEAFF. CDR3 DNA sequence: TGTGCCAGCAGAAGGGGGGAGAACACTGAAGCTTTCTTT. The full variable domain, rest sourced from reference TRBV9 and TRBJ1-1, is DSGVTQTPKHLITATGQRVTLRCSPRSGDLSVYWYQQSLDQGLQFLIQYYNGEERAKGNILERFSAQQFPDLHSELNLSSLELGDSALYFCASRRGENTEAFFGQGTRLTVV.

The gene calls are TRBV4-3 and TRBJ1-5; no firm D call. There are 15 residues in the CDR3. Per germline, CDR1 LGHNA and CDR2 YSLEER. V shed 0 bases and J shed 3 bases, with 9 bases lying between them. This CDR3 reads CASSQERQSNQPQHF. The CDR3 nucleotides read TGCGCCAGCAGCCAAGAACGGCAGTCCAATCAGCCCCAGCATTTT.

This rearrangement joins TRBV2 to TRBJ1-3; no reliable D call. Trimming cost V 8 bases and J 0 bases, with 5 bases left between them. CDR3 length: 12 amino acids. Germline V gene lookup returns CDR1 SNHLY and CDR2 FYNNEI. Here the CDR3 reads CASGSSGNTIYF. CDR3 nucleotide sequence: TGTGCCAGCGGGTCCTCTGGAAACACCATATATTTT.

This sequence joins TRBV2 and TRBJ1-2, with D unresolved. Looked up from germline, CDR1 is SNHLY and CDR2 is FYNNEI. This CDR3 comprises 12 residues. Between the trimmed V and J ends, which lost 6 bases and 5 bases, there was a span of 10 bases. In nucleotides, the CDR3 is TGTGCCAGCAGCACTGGGGATTATGGCTACACCTTC. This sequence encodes CASSTGDYGYTF. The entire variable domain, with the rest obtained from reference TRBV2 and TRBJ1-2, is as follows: EPEVTQTPSHQVTQMGQEVILRCVPISNHLYFYWYRQILGQKVEFLVSFYNNEISEKSEIFDDQFSVERPDGSNFTLKIRSTKLEDSAMYFCASSTGDYGYTFGSGTRLTVV.

CDR3 nucleotides: TGTGCCACCAGCAGAGACTTCAGGGTGGCTAACTATGGCTACACCTTC. The encoded protein is CATSRDFRVANYGYTF. This chain links TRBV15 with TRBJ1-2; D possibly corresponds to TRBD1 (5 bases). The CDR3 runs 16 residues. V shed 0 bases and J shed 0 bases, with 11 bases lying between them. Germline loops: CDR1 LNHNV, CDR2 YYDKDF (reference sequence).

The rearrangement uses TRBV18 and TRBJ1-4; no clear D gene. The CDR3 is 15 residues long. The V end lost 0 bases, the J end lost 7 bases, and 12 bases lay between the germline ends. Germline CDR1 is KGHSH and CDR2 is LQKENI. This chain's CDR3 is CASSPPRRDAEKLFF. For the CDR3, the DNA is TGTGCCAGCTCACCACCGAGGAGAGATGCTGAAAAACTGTTTTTT. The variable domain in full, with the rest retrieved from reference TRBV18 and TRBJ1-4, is NAGVMQNPRHLVRRRGQEARLRCSPMKGHSHVYWYRQLPEEGLKFMVYLQKENIIDESGMPKERFSAEFPKEGPSILRIQQVVRGDSAAYFCASSPPRRDAEKLFFGSGTQLSVL.